This TCR beta chain was observed in a study of T cells expressing NK-cell markers. TCRdb re-called the 5' RACE reads; every CDR3 protein appears as one record, without DNA. The sample includes about 550,000 distinct CDR3 sequences. The CDR3 totals 15 residues. The germline gives CDR1 LGHDT, CDR2 YNNKEL (reference sequence). The sequence was obtained from a man between 18 and 29 years old in good health. This rearrangement joins TRBV3-1 to TRBJ1-1; TCRdb's assignment of TRBD1 cannot be checked, as there is no DNA. Sequenced input: blood T cells: a sorted CD56 or NKG2C T cell subset, CD4+ or CD8+ T cells, or bulk PBMC T cells (not recorded which). The CDR3 is CASSQGGQRNTEAFF.